Presented here are 27 T cell receptor beta chains from one specimen sequenced in a study of blood T cell repertoires in COVID-19. Libraries were prepared by immunoSEQ multiplex PCR; TCRdb keeps only in-frame clonotypes and omits some of them. The data show around 300,000 clones, with roughly 89% seen just once and approximately 0.94% held by the top ten. Material for sequencing was peripheral blood. The receptors were sampled from a woman between 40 and 50 years old who had recovered from COVID-19.

This clone was seen just once. The V and J genes are TRBV27 and TRBJ2-2; no definite D call. Trimming left V 7 bases short and J 0 bases short, with 12 bases between. The CDR3 length is 15 residues. The germline V gene has CDR1 MNHEY and CDR2 SMNVEV (reference sequence). The CDR3 is CASTLRPTNTGELFF. In DNA, the CDR3 is TGTGCCAGCACCCTCAGGCCCACGAACACCGGGGAGCTGTTTTTT.

J is TRBJ2-1 and V is TRBV3-1 (or the pseudogene TRBV3-2), with 8 bases lining up with TRBD2. Germline V gene data show CDR1 as LGHDT and CDR2 as YNNKEL (reference sequence). V lost 1 base, J lost 8 bases, and 7 bases stayed unmatched. This CDR3 has 15 residues. The CDR3 bases are TGTGCCAGCAGCCAAGTTCCGGGAGGGGGGGATGAGCAGTTCTTC. Translated: CASSQVPGGGDEQFF.

This chain links TRBV5-1 with TRBJ2-1, with 7 positions matching TRBD2. The length of the CDR3 is 15 residues. The germline V gene encodes CDR1 SGHRS and CDR2 YFSETQ. V lost 0 bases to trimming and J lost 2 bases; unmatched junction nucleotides: 2. The CDR3 DNA sequence: TGCGCCAGCAGCTTGGGGGGGGGTCCCTACAATGAGCAGTTCTTC. Its translation is CASSLGGGPYNEQFF.

V usage is TRBV10-3 and J usage is TRBJ2-1; no clear D gene. The germline V gene encodes CDR1 ENHRY and CDR2 SYGVKD. The CDR3 sequence is 17 residues long. Trimming stripped 4 bases from V and 0 bases from J, with 16 bases between. The CDR3 is CAISGSLSWSSYNEQFF. CDR3 DNA sequence: TGTGCCATCAGTGGGTCGCTATCTTGGAGCTCCTACAATGAGCAGTTCTTC.

The chain couples TRBV19 to TRBJ1-5, with a tentative D call TRBD1 (6 bases). This CDR3 comprises 15 residues. CDR1 is LNHDA and CDR2 is SQIVND in the germline V gene (reference sequence). V dropped 2 bases and J dropped 6 bases, with 14 bases sitting between them. CDR3 amino acids: CASSILGGAGQPQHF. In DNA, the CDR3 is TGTGCCAGTAGTATACTCGGGGGGGCTGGTCAGCCCCAGCATTTT.

This rearrangement joins TRBV13 to TRBJ2-6; no firm D call. The ends were cut back, 1 base at V and 4 bases at J, with 8 bases in the middle. Looked up from germline, CDR1 is PRHDT and CDR2 is FYEKMQ (reference sequence). This CDR3 has 15 residues. DNA for the CDR3: TGTGCCAGCAGCTTAGACATGACAGGGGCCAACGTCCTGACTTTC. Protein: CASSLDMTGANVLTF.

The chain is built from TRBV18 and TRBJ2-1; 7 nucleotides match TRBD1. J was trimmed by 4 bases and V by 0 bases; bases with no gene match: 3. This CDR3 is 15 amino acids long. From germline, CDR1 is KGHSH and CDR2 LQKENI. The CDR3 is CASSPPGQPYNEQFF. The CDR3 bases are TGTGCCAGCTCACCACCGGGACAGCCTTACAATGAGCAGTTCTTC.

The rearrangement joins TRBV4-1 to TRBJ1-1; TRBD1 might be the D (5 bases). Per germline, CDR1 MGHRA and CDR2 YSYEKL. V was shortened by 0 bases and J by 10 bases, with 21 bases between the two germline ends. The CDR3 runs 16 residues. CDR3 DNA sequence: TGCGCCAGCAGCCAAGATGAACGGGGCGGGGGAAACGGAGCTTTCTTT. Amino acids: CASSQDERGGGNGAFF.

The chain carries TRBV5-1 and TRBJ1-3; D possibly corresponds to TRBD1 (6 bases). Germline V gene data show CDR1 as SGHRS and CDR2 as YFSETQ. The CDR3 length is 15 residues. V lost 4 bases to trimming and J lost 3 bases, with 14 bases between them. CDR3 loop: CASSVGRQDGNTIYF. The CDR3 DNA sequence: TGCGCCAGCAGCGTGGGAAGACAGGATGGAAACACCATATATTTT.

This rearrangement joins TRBV6-6 to TRBJ2-2, with D possibly TRBD1 on 6 matching bases. Germline assignment: CDR1 MNHNY and CDR2 SVGAGI (reference sequence). This CDR3 comprises 13 residues. Trimming pared 5 bases from V and 6 bases from J, leaving 10 bases between. The DNA for the CDR3 is TGTGCCAGCAGTAGGACAGCGGCCGGGGAGCTGTTTTTT. Translation gives CASSRTAAGELFF.

The V gene is TRBV14, the J gene TRBJ1-1, with D unresolved. Trimming cost V 2 bases and J 0 bases, with 7 bases left between them. The germline CDR1 and CDR2 sequences are SGHDN and FVKESK. The CDR3 runs 14 residues. Here the CDR3 DNA reads TGTGCCAGCAGCCAACAGGCTATGAACACTGAAGCTTTCTTT. Protein sequence: CASSQQAMNTEAFF.

The rearrangement uses TRBV30 and TRBJ2-1; 7 bases map to TRBD2. Germline CDR1 is GTSNPN and CDR2 is SVGIG (reference sequence). V trimming: 5 bases; J trimming: 2 bases; junction bases outside the gene matches: 6. This CDR3 spans 14 amino acids. This CDR3 is CAWQRGGTYNEQFF. The CDR3 DNA reads TGTGCCTGGCAGCGGGGCGGGACCTACAATGAGCAGTTCTTC.

The chain combines TRBV28 with TRBJ2-3, with 9 bases identical to TRBD2. Trimming at V came to 4 bases and at J to 4 bases, leaving 3 bases not matched to a gene. The CDR3 runs to 14 residues. Germline V gene lookup returns CDR1 MDHEN and CDR2 SYDVKM. The CDR3 sequence is CASSYSGGPDTQYF. In DNA, the CDR3 is TGTGCCAGCAGTTATAGCGGGGGCCCAGATACGCAGTATTTT.

CDR3 region: CASSFLAGYTDTQYF. CDR3 nucleotides: TGCGCCAGCAGTTTTCTAGCGGGGTACACAGATACGCAGTATTTT. The genes are TRBV5-1 and TRBJ2-3; TRBD2 matches 9 bases. V shed 5 bases and J 2 bases; nucleotides not matched to a gene: 6. CDR3 length: 15 amino acids. The V gene's germline CDR1 is SGHRS and CDR2 YFSETQ.

This clone was observed a single time. The gene calls are TRBV5-1 and TRBJ2-4; TRBD2 aligns across 11 bases. V trimming: 4 bases; J trimming: 6 bases; junction bases outside the gene matches: 3. CDR3 length equals 14 residues. CDR1 and CDR2 (germline): SGHRS, YFSETQ. The CDR3 DNA reads TGCGCCAGCAGCCCCGGGACTAGCGGAAACATTCAGTACTTC. Translating gives CASSPGTSGNIQYF.

This rearrangement joins TRBV6-5 to TRBJ2-3; D is perhaps TRBD1 (6 bases). The CDR3 consists of 11 residues. Trimming shortened V by 7 bases and J by 5 bases, and 7 bases separated the two germline ends. Germline V lookup: CDR1 MNHEY, CDR2 SVGAGI. The CDR3 spells CASTGVDTQYF. CDR3 bases: TGTGCCAGCACAGGGGTAGATACGCAGTATTTT.

V usage is TRBV6-5 and J usage is TRBJ1-5; TRBD1 agrees at 7 bases. With 9 bases clipped from V and 5 bases from J, the junction kept 10 bases outside the gene matches. The CDR3 has 14 residues. CDR1 and CDR2 from the germline V gene are MNHEY and SVGAGI. CDR3 sequence reads: CASDRVAKDQPQHF. CDR3 nucleotides: TGTGCCAGTGACAGGGTTGCGAAAGATCAGCCCCAGCATTTT.

V gene TRBV9 combines with J gene TRBJ2-2, with D perhaps matching TRBD2 (6 bases). The CDR3 is 16 amino acids. The germline gives CDR1 SGDLS, CDR2 YYNGEE. The V end lost 0 bases, the J end lost 4 bases, and 13 bases lay between the germline ends. DNA for the CDR3: TGTGCCAGCAGCGTAGTAGGCGGGACGGGCACCGGGGAGCTGTTTTTT. This codes for CASSVVGGTGTGELFF. The full variable domain, rest sourced from reference TRBV9 and TRBJ2-2, is DSGVTQTPKHLITATGQRVTLRCSPRSGDLSVYWYQQSLDQGLQFLIQYYNGEERAKGNILERFSAQQFPDLHSELNLSSLELGDSALYFCASSVVGGTGTGELFFGEGSRLTVL.

The chain carries TRBV19 and TRBJ1-5, with unresolved D. Germline CDR1 is LNHDA and CDR2 is SQIVND (reference sequence). V lost 3 bases and J lost 2, with 11 bases in between. CDR3 length: 15 amino acids. For the CDR3, the DNA is TGTGCCAGTAGTATGGAGGGTAATGGCAATCAGCCCCAGCATTTT. Its translation: CASSMEGNGNQPQHF.

The chain is built from TRBV28 and TRBJ1-4; D is undetermined. The germline gives CDR1 MDHEN, CDR2 SYDVKM. The CDR3 consists of 12 residues. V was clipped by 5 bases and J by 16 bases, with 17 bases between them. Here the CDR3 reads CASSLSGVAAFF. The CDR3 bases are TGTGCCAGCAGTCTGTCCGGGGTAGCGGCGTTTTTT.

The gene calls are TRBV4-2 and TRBJ1-5; perhaps TRBD1 as D (5 bases). This CDR3 contains 14 residues. Germline V CDR1 and CDR2: LGHNA, YNFKEQ. V gave up 0 bases and J gave up 6 bases, with 9 bases separating them. CDR3 DNA: TGTGCCAGCAGCCAAGATGCGGGGCGTCAGCCCCAGCATTTT. It yields the protein CASSQDAGRQPQHF.

This chain uses TRBV5-4 with TRBJ2-7, with D possibly matching TRBD2 (6 bases). The CDR3 totals 13 residues. CDR1 and CDR2 from the germline V gene are SGHNT and YYREEE (reference sequence). V was clipped by 4 bases and J by 1 base, with 9 bases between them. The CDR3 region is CASSNGGSYEQYF. The CDR3 nucleotides are TGTGCCAGCAGCAACGGAGGGTCCTACGAGCAGTACTTC.

The genes are TRBV3-1 (or the pseudogene TRBV3-2) and TRBJ2-7, with D tentatively TRBD2 (6 bases). The CDR3 sequence is 15 residues long. Germline CDR1 is LGHDT and CDR2 is YNNKEL (reference sequence). V was cut by 3 bases and J by 4 bases, with 16 bases left in between. CDR3 sequence reads: CASSQQIKGGYEQYF. The CDR3 DNA reads TGTGCCAGCAGCCAGCAAATCAAGGGAGGATACGAGCAGTACTTC.

This chain links TRBV13 with TRBJ2-5; 8 positions agree with TRBD1. In germline, CDR1 is PRHDT, CDR2 FYEKMQ (reference sequence). The ends lost 5 bases at V and 3 bases at J; junction bases unmatched: 2. The CDR3 extends over 13 amino acids. CDR3 DNA: TGTGCCAGCAGCGAGGACAGGGAAGAGACCCAGTACTTC. Translated, it gives CASSEDREETQYF.

The V gene is TRBV30, the J gene TRBJ2-7, with 9 bases that match TRBD2. The CDR3 has 15 amino acids. The V segment lost 0 bases and the J segment 6 bases; nucleotides outside the gene matches: 9. The germline CDR1 and CDR2 sequences are GTSNPN and SVGIG (reference sequence). DNA for the CDR3: TGTGCCTGGAGTGTACGCGGGAGGGCCAAGGGCGAGCAGTACTTC. Its translation: CAWSVRGRAKGEQYF.

This chain links TRBV5-1 with TRBJ2-7, with 10 bases matching TRBD2. With V trimmed by 4 bases and J by 4 bases, 5 bases remained unmatched. Germline V gives CDR1 SGHRS, CDR2 YFSETQ. This CDR3 comprises 14 residues. The CDR3 DNA follows: TGCGCCAGCAGCAACGGACTAGCGGAATACGAGCAGTACTTC. Its translation: CASSNGLAEYEQYF. Based on the CDR3 plus reference TRBV5-1 and TRBJ2-7, the full variable domain is KAGVTQTPRYLIKTRGQQVTLSCSPISGHRSVSWYQQTPGQGLQFLFEYFSETQRNKGNFPGRFSGRQFSNSRSEMNVSTLELGDSALYLCASSNGLAEYEQYFGPGTRLTVT.

This chain links TRBV7-9 with TRBJ2-5; D uncertain. The CDR3 runs to 12 residues. Germline CDR1 reads SEHNR; CDR2 reads FQNEAQ (reference sequence). V was cut by 1 base and J by 9 bases, with 9 bases left in between. For the CDR3, the DNA is TGTGCCAGCAGCTTAGTCGGTGAGGCCCAGTACTTC. Translated: CASSLVGEAQYF.